This T cell receptor (beta chain) was captured by sequencing in a study of T cells expressing NK-cell markers. The wider study: Each TCR beta repertoire originated in sorted T cells that were CD3+CD56+NKG2C+, CD3+CD56+NKG2C- or CD3+CD56-NKG2C+.

TCRdb re-analyzed the 5' RACE reads; it lists each CDR3 protein once, without DNA. Its table records approximately 380,000 distinct CDR3 sequences. Overall study results and limits: Similarly, these clonotypes led the CD3+CD56-NKG2C+ fraction as well in a handful of donors.

The CDR3 runs 13 residues. The V gene's germline CDR1 is SGHDT and CDR2 YYEEEE. In regard to this clonotype: Antigen: not known.

The chain links TRBV5-6 to TRBJ1-6. The sequencing input was blood T cells: a sorted CD56 or NKG2C T cell subset, CD4+ or CD8+ T cells, or bulk PBMC T cells (not recorded which). The TCR was taken from a man aged 18-69 years in good health. CDR3 amino acids: CASSYGPSLALHF.